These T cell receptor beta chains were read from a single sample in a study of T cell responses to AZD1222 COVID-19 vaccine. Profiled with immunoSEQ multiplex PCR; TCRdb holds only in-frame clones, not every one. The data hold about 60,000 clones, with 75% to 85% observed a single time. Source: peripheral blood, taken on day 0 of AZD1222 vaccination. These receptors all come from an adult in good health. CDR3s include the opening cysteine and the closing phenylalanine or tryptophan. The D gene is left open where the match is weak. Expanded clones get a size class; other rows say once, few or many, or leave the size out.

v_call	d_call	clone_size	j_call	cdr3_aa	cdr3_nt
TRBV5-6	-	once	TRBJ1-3	CASTRSRGSGNTIYF	TGTGCCAGCACCAGATCACGTGGCTCTGGAAACACCATATATTTT
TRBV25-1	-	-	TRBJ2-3	CASKWTGRTDTQYF	TGTGCCAGCAAATGGACCGGGCGCACAGATACGCAGTATTTT
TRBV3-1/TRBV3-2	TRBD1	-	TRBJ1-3	CASSHPGTDSGNTIYF	TGTGCCAGCAGCCACCCCGGGACAGACTCTGGAAACACCATATATTTT
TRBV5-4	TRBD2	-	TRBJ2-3	CASSPLAGGSPGRADTQYF	TGTGCCAGCAGCCCCTTAGCGGGAGGCTCCCCAGGGAGGGCAGATACGCAGTATTTT
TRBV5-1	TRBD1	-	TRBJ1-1	CASSLGFSGGTEAFF	TGCGCCAGCAGCTTGGGCTTCTCAGGGGGCACTGAAGCTTTCTTT
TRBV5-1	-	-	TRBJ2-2	CASSFEKPGWSTGELFF	TGCGCCAGCAGCTTCGAAAAACCAGGGTGGAGCACCGGGGAGCTGTTTTTT
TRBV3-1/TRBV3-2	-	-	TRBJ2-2	CASSQDLGQEELFF	TGTGCCAGCAGCCAAGATCTAGGGCAGGAGGAGCTGTTTTTT
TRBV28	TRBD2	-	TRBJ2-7	CASRRSGRTYEQYF	TGTGCCAGCAGGCGTAGCGGGAGGACCTACGAGCAGTACTTC
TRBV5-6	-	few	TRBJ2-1	CASSLVASTGWKFF	TGTGCCAGCAGCTTGGTGGCATCTACCGGCTGGAAGTTCTTC
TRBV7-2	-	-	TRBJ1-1	CASSAHKNTEAFF	TGTGCCAGCAGCGCGCACAAGAACACTGAAGCTTTCTTT
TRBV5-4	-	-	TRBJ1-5	CASSFNPNQPQHF	TGTGCCAGCAGCTTTAATCCTAATCAGCCCCAGCATTTT
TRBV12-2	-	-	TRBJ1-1	CASRYYGGNTEAFF	TGTGCAAGTCGCTACTATGGGGGCAACACTGAAGCTTTCTTT
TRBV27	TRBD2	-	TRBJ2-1	CASSFWTSGSNEQFF	TGTGCCAGCAGTTTCTGGACTAGCGGGAGCAATGAGCAGTTCTTC
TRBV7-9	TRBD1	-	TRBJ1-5	CASSPTGSSNQPQHF	TGTGCCAGCAGCCCGACAGGGAGTAGCAATCAGCCCCAGCATTTT
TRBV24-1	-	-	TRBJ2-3	CATSVRDTQYF	TGTGCCACCAGTGTACGGGATACGCAGTATTTT
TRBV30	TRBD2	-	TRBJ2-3	CAWSVKLAGGIDTQYF	TGTGCCTGGAGTGTAAAACTAGCGGGAGGGATAGATACGCAGTATTTT
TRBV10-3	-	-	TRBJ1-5	CAISEPGYQPQHF	TGTGCCATCAGTGAGCCAGGGTATCAGCCCCAGCATTTT
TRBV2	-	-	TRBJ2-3	CASSVGDTQYF	TGTGCCAGCAGTGTAGGGGATACGCAGTATTTT
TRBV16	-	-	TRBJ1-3	CASSQDSSSGNTIYF	TGTGCCAGCAGCCAAGACAGCAGCTCTGGAAACACCATATATTTT
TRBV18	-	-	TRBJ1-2	CASSPGVQLYGYTF	TGTGCCAGCTCACCAGGGGTACAGCTCTATGGCTACACCTTC
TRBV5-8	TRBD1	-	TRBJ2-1	CASSQRTGTVYNEQFF	TGTGCCAGCAGCCAGAGGACAGGGACAGTATACAATGAGCAGTTCTTC
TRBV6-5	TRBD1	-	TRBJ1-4	CASSRADRGDEKLFF	TGTGCCAGCAGCAGAGCGGACAGGGGGGATGAAAAACTGTTTTTT
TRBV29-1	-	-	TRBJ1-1	CSVTVTGNTEAFF	TGCAGCGTTACCGTGACAGGGAACACTGAAGCTTTCTTT
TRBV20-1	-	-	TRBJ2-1	CSASYNEQFF	TGCAGTGCCAGTTACAATGAGCAGTTCTTC
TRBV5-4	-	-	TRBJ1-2	CASSPGTTTNGYTF	TGTGCCAGCAGCCCTGGGACGACGACGAATGGCTACACCTTC
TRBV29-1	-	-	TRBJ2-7	CSAGPTDYEQYF	TGCAGCGCTGGCCCGACAGACTACGAGCAGTACTTC
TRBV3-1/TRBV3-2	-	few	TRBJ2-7	CASSQAVGSYEQYF	TGTGCCAGCAGCCAAGCGGTCGGATCCTACGAGCAGTACTTC
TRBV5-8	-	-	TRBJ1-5	CASSLGARQPQHF	TGTGCCAGCAGCCTCGGGGCACGGCAGCCCCAGCATTTT
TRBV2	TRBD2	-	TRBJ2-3	CASSLAGDAADTQYF	TGTGCCAGCAGTCTAGCGGGAGACGCCGCAGATACGCAGTATTTT
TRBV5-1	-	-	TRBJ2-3	CASSLQGYDTQYF	TGCGCCAGCAGCTTGCAGGGGTACGATACGCAGTATTTT
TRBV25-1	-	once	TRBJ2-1	CASSWGLRSYNEQFF	TGTGCCAGCAGCTGGGGATTACGCTCCTACAATGAGCAGTTCTTC
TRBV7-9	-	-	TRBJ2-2	CASSPQLDGELFF	TGTGCCAGCAGCCCCCAGTTGGACGGGGAGCTGTTTTTT
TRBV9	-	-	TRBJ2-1	CASSVWVSSYNEQFF	TGTGCCAGCAGCGTGTGGGTATCCTCCTACAATGAGCAGTTCTTC
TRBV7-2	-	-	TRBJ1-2	CASSLFTGTQLAYGYTF	TGTGCCAGCAGCTTATTCACCGGGACACAATTGGCCTATGGCTACACCTTC
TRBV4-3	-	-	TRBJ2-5	CASSQDRGRETQYF	TGCGCCAGCAGCCAAGATCGGGGGCGGGAGACCCAGTACTTC
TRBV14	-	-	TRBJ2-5	CASSQDSLGLTQYF	TGTGCCAGCAGCCAAGATTCTCTTGGATTGACCCAGTACTTC
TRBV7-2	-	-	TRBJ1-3	CASSFMTGSSGNTIYF	TGTGCCAGCAGCTTCATGACGGGCAGCTCTGGAAACACCATATATTTT
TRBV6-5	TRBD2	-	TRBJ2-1	CASRNGGTSYNEQFF	TGTGCCAGCAGGAACGGGGGGACCTCCTACAATGAGCAGTTCTTC
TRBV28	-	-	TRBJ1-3	CASSPATTFSGNTIYF	TGTGCCAGCAGTCCGGCGACCACATTTTCTGGAAACACCATATATTTT
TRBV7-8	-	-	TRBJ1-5	CASSLIRANSNQPQHF	TGTGCCAGCAGCTTAATACGCGCCAATAGCAATCAGCCCCAGCATTTT
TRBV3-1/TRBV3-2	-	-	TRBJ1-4	CASSRGTEKLFF	TGTGCCAGCAGCCGAGGTACGGAAAAACTGTTTTTT
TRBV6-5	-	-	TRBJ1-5	CASSRDRNQPQHF	TGTGCCAGCAGTCGGGACCGCAATCAGCCCCAGCATTTT
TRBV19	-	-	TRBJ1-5	CASSIAPRGGLNQPQHF	TGTGCCAGTAGTATCGCCCCCCGGGGGGGCTTAAATCAGCCCCAGCATTTT
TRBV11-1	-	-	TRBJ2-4	CASSLVEGIQYF	TGTGCCAGCAGCTTAGTAGAGGGCATTCAGTACTTC
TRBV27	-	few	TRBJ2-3	CASSPEGGSWSTDTQYF	TGTGCCAGCAGTCCAGAAGGGGGGTCCTGGAGCACAGATACGCAGTATTTT
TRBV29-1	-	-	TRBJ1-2	CSVTTAFYGYTF	TGCAGCGTTACGACAGCTTTCTATGGCTACACCTTC
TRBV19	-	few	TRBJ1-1	CASTSRLGVTEAFF	TGTGCCAGTACCTCAAGACTCGGGGTCACTGAAGCTTTCTTT
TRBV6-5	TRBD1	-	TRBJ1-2	CASSRTGQGAYGYTF	TGTGCCAGCAGCCGGACAGGGCAAGGGGCCTATGGCTACACCTTC
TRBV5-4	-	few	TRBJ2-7	CASSVQYEQYF	TGTGCCAGCAGCGTCCAGTACGAGCAGTACTTC
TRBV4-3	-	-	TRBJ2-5	CASSQESGETQYF	TGCGCCAGCAGCCAAGAATCCGGAGAGACCCAGTACTTC
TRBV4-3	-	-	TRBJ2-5	CASSPRPDGGRSETQYF	TGCGCCAGCAGCCCCAGACCCGACGGGGGAAGGAGCGAGACCCAGTACTTC
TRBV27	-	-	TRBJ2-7	CASSLLAGATYEQYF	TGTGCCAGCAGTTTACTTGCGGGCGCAACCTACGAGCAGTACTTC
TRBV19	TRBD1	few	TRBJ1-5	CASSGGGYIQPQHF	TGTGCCAGTAGCGGAGGGGGCTATATTCAGCCCCAGCATTTT
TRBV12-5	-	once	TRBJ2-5	CASGLVQETQYF	TGTGCTAGTGGTTTGGTTCAAGAGACCCAGTACTTC
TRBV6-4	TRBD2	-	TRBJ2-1	CASRKLGLECNNEQFF	TGTGCCAGCAGGAAACTAGGACTAGAATGTAACAATGAGCAGTTCTTC
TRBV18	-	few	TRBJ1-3	CASSPPMRAGNTIYF	TGTGCCAGCTCACCACCTATGCGAGCTGGAAACACCATATATTTT
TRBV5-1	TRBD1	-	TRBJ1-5	CASSSGTGSNQPQHF	TGCGCCAGCAGTTCCGGGACAGGCTCTAATCAGCCCCAGCATTTT
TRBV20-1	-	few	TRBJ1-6	CSASAALSGSPLHF	TGCAGTGCTAGTGCTGCCTTAAGCGGTTCACCCCTCCACTTT
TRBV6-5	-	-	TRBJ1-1	CASSYWGRTDAEAFF	TGTGCCAGCAGTTACTGGGGACGGACCGACGCTGAAGCTTTCTTT
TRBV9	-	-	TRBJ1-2	CASSVAGGALNYGYTF	TGTGCCAGCAGCGTAGCTGGGGGGGCCCTTAACTATGGCTACACCTTC